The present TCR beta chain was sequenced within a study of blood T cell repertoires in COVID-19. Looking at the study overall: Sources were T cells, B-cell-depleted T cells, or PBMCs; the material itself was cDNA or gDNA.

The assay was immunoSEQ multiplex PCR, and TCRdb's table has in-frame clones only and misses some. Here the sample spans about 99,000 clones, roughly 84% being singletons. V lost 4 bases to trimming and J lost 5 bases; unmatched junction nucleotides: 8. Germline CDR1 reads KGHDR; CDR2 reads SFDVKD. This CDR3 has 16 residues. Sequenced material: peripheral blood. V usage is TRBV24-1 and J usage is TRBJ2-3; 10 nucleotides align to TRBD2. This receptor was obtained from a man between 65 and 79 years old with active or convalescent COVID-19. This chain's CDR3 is CATSDVAGGPGDTQYF. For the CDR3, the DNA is TGTGCCACCAGTGACGTAGCGGGGGGCCCTGGAGATACGCAGTATTTT.